This paragraph covers one T cell receptor beta chain sequence. This sample is drawn from a study of blood T cell repertoires in COVID-19. Study-wide background: From the United States, Italy and Spain came samples of acute and convalescent COVID-19. PBMCs, B-cell-depleted T cells, or T cells were the source of the cDNA or gDNA that made up the material.

Cohorts were assigned according to the clinical history that participants reported. This table comes from immunoSEQ multiplex PCR, and its TCRdb copy is limited to in-frame clones, with some not included. The sample has a few hundred thousand clones, roughly 79% seen once. CDR3 length equals 15 residues. Trimming took 7 bases from V and 1 from J, leaving 15 bases between them. Germline V gene lookup returns CDR1 SGHRS and CDR2 YFSETQ. The TCR originated in a man in his forties who had recovered from COVID-19. The sequencing input was PBMCs or T cells enriched from blood (not recorded which). This chain connects TRBV5-1 to TRBJ1-5; D is perhaps TRBD1 (6 bases). The CDR3: CASSTQQGSNQPQHF. The CDR3 DNA follows: TGCGCCAGCTCGACGCAGCAGGGGAGCAATCAGCCCCAGCATTTT.